The rows below give T cell receptor beta chains drawn from one sample of a study of T cells in tuberculosis. Method: immunoSEQ multiplex PCR; TCRdb's copy keeps in-frame clones and lacks some. The sample has some 34,000 clones, 70% to 90% seen once. Source: PBMCs, taken at tuberculosis diagnosis. All receptors come from an adult with tuberculosis. The CDR3 runs from the conserved cysteine through the conserved F or W. The D gene is left open where the match is weak. Not every row has a clone size; where given, it reads once, few, many or a size class.

D gene | J gene | clone size | V gene | CDR3 protein | CDR3 DNA
. | TRBJ1-2 | . | TRBV5-8 | CASSREYGYTF | TGTGCCAGCAGCCGAGAATATGGCTACACCTTC
TRBD2 | TRBJ2-5 | . | TRBV30 | CAWAGGQETQYF | TGTGCCTGGGCGGGGGGTCAAGAGACCCAGTACTTC
TRBD2 | TRBJ2-2 | . | TRBV9 | CASSPGGGTGELFF | TGTGCCAGCAGCCCGGGCGGGGGCACCGGGGAGCTGTTTTTT
. | TRBJ1-2 | . | TRBV28 | CASSLAGLNYGYTF | TGTGCCAGCAGTTTAGCGGGCCTCAACTATGGCTACACCTTC
. | TRBJ1-2 | once | TRBV7-9 | CASSPGRDYGYTF | TGTGCCAGCTCACCGGGCAGGGACTATGGCTACACCTTC
TRBD1 | TRBJ2-5 | . | TRBV18 | CASSPRTGWKETQYF | TGTGCCAGCTCACCGAGGACAGGTTGGAAAGAGACCCAGTACTTC
TRBD2 | TRBJ2-3 | . | TRBV7-6 | CASSIPAGAGTDTQYF | TGTGCCAGCAGCATACCAGCGGGGGCTGGCACAGATACGCAGTATTTT
TRBD2 | TRBJ2-2 | . | TRBV6-5 | CASSGLVGTGELFF | TGTGCCAGCAGCGGACTAGTGGGCACCGGGGAGCTGTTTTTT
TRBD2 | TRBJ2-1 | . | TRBV30 | CAWSVSRLAGGRNEQFF | TGTGCCTGGAGTGTAAGTCGGCTAGCGGGAGGACGCAATGAGCAGTTCTTC
. | TRBJ2-1 | . | TRBV19 | CASSSSSGNNEQFF | TGTGCCAGTAGTAGCTCGAGCGGAAACAATGAGCAGTTCTTC
TRBD1 | TRBJ1-5 | . | TRBV6-1 | CASRITGDSNQPQHF | TGTGCCAGCCGTATCACAGGGGATAGCAATCAGCCCCAGCATTTT
. | TRBJ1-1 | . | TRBV4-2 | CASSQAMGGAADEAFF | TGTGCCAGCAGCCAAGCAATGGGGGGGGCCGCAGACGAAGCTTTCTTT
TRBD2 | TRBJ2-3 | . | TRBV7-2 | CASSPYPSGGAIKYF | TGTGCCAGCAGTCCCTATCCTAGCGGGGGGGCAATCAAGTATTTT
. | TRBJ1-6 | . | TRBV15 | CATSRALTGSNSPLHF | TGTGCCACCAGCAGAGCTCTGACAGGTTCAAATTCACCCCTCCACTTT
. | TRBJ2-7 | . | TRBV7-2 | CASSPNGGLTYEQYF | TGTGCCAGCAGCCCTAACGGGGGACTTACCTACGAGCAGTACTTC
TRBD1 | TRBJ1-6 | . | TRBV6-1 | CASSWDSYNSPLHF | TGTGCCAGCAGTTGGGACAGCTATAATTCACCCCTCCACTTT
. | TRBJ1-4 | . | TRBV15 | CATSRAWTTNEKLFF | TGTGCCACCAGCAGAGCTTGGACTACTAATGAAAAACTGTTTTTT
. | TRBJ2-3 | . | TRBV6-5 | CASSYSGTQYF | TGTGCCAGCAGTTATTCGGGTACGCAGTATTTT
TRBD1 | TRBJ1-1 | . | TRBV7-9 | CASSLQTGEVPEAFF | TGTGCCAGCAGCCTCCAGACAGGGGAGGTCCCTGAAGCTTTCTTT
TRBD1 | TRBJ1-2 | . | TRBV19 | CASSMTGGGYGYTF | TGTGCCAGTAGTATGACAGGGGGCGGCTATGGCTACACCTTC
. | TRBJ1-4 | . | TRBV7-2 | CASSSDVSWGTNEKLFF | TGTGCCAGCAGCTCCGACGTGTCATGGGGCACTAATGAAAAACTGTTTTTT
. | TRBJ2-7 | . | TRBV5-5 | CASSLAGSYEQYF | TGTGCCAGCAGCTTGGCGGGCTCCTACGAGCAGTACTTC
. | TRBJ1-1 | . | TRBV30 | CAWSVSTYTEAFF | TGTGCCTGGAGTGTATCGACTTACACTGAAGCTTTCTTT
TRBD2 | TRBJ2-1 | . | TRBV11-2 | CASGSGIYNEQFF | TGTGCCAGCGGTAGCGGGATCTACAATGAGCAGTTCTTC
TRBD1 | TRBJ1-5 | . | TRBV6-1 | CASSEGQGVSNQPQHF | TGTGCCAGCAGTGAAGGACAGGGAGTGAGCAATCAGCCCCAGCATTTT
TRBD2 | TRBJ2-1 | . | TRBV6-1 | CASSESVGGRKEQFF | TGTGCCAGCAGTGAATCGGTGGGAGGGCGTAAGGAGCAGTTCTTC
. | TRBJ2-1 | . | TRBV2 | CASSGRGAHNEQFF | TGTGCCAGCAGTGGACGGGGGGCCCACAATGAGCAGTTCTTC
. | TRBJ1-4 | . | TRBV20-1 | CSAALRPGRFF | TGCAGTGCTGCCCTCAGGCCCGGCCGGTTTTTT
TRBD1 | TRBJ1-2 | . | TRBV7-3 | CASSPHAGGEGGYTF | TGTGCCAGCAGCCCCCACGCAGGGGGCGAGGGTGGCTACACCTTC
. | TRBJ1-1 | . | TRBV4-1 | CASSFGGGGTEAFF | TGCGCCAGCAGCTTCGGGGGGGGAGGGACTGAAGCTTTCTTT
. | TRBJ2-1 | . | TRBV30 | CAWSGGQIIDEQFF | TGTGCCTGGAGCGGGGGACAGATTATAGATGAGCAGTTCTTC
TRBD1 | TRBJ1-1 | . | TRBV4-1 | CASSQVGTANTEAFF | TGCGCCAGCAGCCAGGTTGGGACAGCCAACACTGAAGCTTTCTTT
. | TRBJ1-1 | . | TRBV29-1 | CSVVEGGRTEAFF | TGCAGCGTAGTTGAGGGTGGGAGGACTGAAGCTTTCTTT
TRBD2 | TRBJ2-1 | . | TRBV4-1 | CASSQGPAGSNEQFF | TGCGCCAGCAGCCAAGGCCCAGCGGGGTCCAATGAGCAGTTCTTC
TRBD1 | TRBJ2-1 | . | TRBV10-3 | CAISDGTGGNYNEQFF | TGTGCCATCAGTGACGGGACAGGGGGGAACTACAATGAGCAGTTCTTC
. | TRBJ2-6 | once | TRBV10-2 | CASHPGHLSGANVLTF | TGCGCCTCCCATCCGGGACACCTCTCTGGGGCCAACGTCCTGACTTTC
. | TRBJ1-1 | . | TRBV10-3 | CAISEGGAEAFF | TGTGCCATCAGTGAAGGGGGGGCTGAAGCTTTCTTT
. | TRBJ1-3 | . | TRBV15 | CATSRRGAGNTIYF | TGTGCCACCAGTCGACGAGGCGCTGGAAACACCATATATTTT
. | TRBJ2-1 | . | TRBV11-2 | CASRPSGTYNEQFF | TGTGCCAGTAGACCGTCGGGAACCTACAATGAGCAGTTCTTC
. | TRBJ1-2 | . | TRBV11-2 | CASSLGGYRDKGSYGYTF | TGTGCCAGCAGCTTAGGGGGGTATCGGGACAAAGGGAGCTATGGCTACACCTTC
TRBD2 | TRBJ2-5 | . | TRBV27 | CASRPTGGRTQYF | TGTGCCAGCAGGCCGACCGGGGGGAGGACCCAGTACTTC
. | TRBJ2-7 | . | TRBV11-2 | CASSTPAREQYF | TGTGCCAGCAGCACACCGGCCAGGGAGCAGTACTTC
. | TRBJ1-3 | . | TRBV30 | CAWSRTGRGNTIYF | TGTGCCTGGAGTAGAACAGGGCGAGGAAACACCATATATTTT
. | TRBJ2-5 | . | TRBV7-7 | CASSLGGHQETQYF | TGTGCTAGCAGCTTGGGGGGGCACCAAGAGACCCAGTACTTC
. | TRBJ2-6 | . | TRBV9 | CASSTGNSGANVLTF | TGTGCCAGCAGCACAGGAAACTCTGGGGCCAACGTCCTGACTTTC
TRBD1 | TRBJ1-1 | . | TRBV4-3 | CASSLRTGGTEAFF | TGCGCCAGCAGCCTACGGACAGGGGGCACTGAAGCTTTCTTT
TRBD1 | TRBJ1-6 | . | TRBV7-9 | CASSIGTGGYSPLHF | TGTGCCAGCAGCATCGGGACAGGGGGTTATTCACCCCTCCACTTT
. | TRBJ1-5 | . | TRBV19 | CASSINSISNQPQHF | TGTGCCAGTAGTATTAATAGCATTAGCAATCAGCCCCAGCATTTT
. | TRBJ1-1 | once | TRBV30 | CASHTYTEAFF | TGTGCCTCCCACACCTACACTGAAGCTTTCTTT
TRBD1 | TRBJ2-1 | . | TRBV7-2 | CASSSGTGYPYNEQFF | TGTGCCAGCAGCTCCGGGACAGGGTATCCCTACAATGAGCAGTTCTTC
TRBD2 | TRBJ2-5 | once | TRBV7-9 | CASSSLGGGAFQETQYF | TGTGCCAGCAGCTCCCTGGGCGGGGGGGCGTTCCAAGAGACCCAGTACTTC
. | TRBJ1-2 | . | TRBV25-1 | CASSEQFLDGYTF | TGTGCCAGCAGTGAACAATTCTTAGATGGCTACACCTTC
. | TRBJ2-7 | once | TRBV15 | CATSRAPGAYEQYF | TGTGCCACCAGCAGAGCCCCGGGAGCCTACGAGCAGTACTTC